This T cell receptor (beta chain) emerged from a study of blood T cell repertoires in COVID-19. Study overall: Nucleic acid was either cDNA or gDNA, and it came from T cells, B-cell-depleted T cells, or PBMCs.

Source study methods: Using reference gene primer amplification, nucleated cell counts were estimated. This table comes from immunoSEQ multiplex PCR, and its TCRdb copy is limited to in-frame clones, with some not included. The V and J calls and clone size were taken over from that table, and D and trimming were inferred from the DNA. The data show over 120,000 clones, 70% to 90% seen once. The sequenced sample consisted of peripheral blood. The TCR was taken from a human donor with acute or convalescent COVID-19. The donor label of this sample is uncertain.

The CDR3: CASSLGGTESSGANVLTF. As DNA, the CDR3 is TGTGCCAGCAGCTTAGGCGGCACGGAAAGCTCTGGGGCCAACGTCCTGACTTTC. This chain connects TRBV7-2 to TRBJ2-6; D not resolved. Per the germline V gene, CDR1 is SGHTA and CDR2 is FQGNSA. The CDR3 is 18 amino acids. V dropped 1 base and J dropped 0 bases, with 13 bases sitting between them.